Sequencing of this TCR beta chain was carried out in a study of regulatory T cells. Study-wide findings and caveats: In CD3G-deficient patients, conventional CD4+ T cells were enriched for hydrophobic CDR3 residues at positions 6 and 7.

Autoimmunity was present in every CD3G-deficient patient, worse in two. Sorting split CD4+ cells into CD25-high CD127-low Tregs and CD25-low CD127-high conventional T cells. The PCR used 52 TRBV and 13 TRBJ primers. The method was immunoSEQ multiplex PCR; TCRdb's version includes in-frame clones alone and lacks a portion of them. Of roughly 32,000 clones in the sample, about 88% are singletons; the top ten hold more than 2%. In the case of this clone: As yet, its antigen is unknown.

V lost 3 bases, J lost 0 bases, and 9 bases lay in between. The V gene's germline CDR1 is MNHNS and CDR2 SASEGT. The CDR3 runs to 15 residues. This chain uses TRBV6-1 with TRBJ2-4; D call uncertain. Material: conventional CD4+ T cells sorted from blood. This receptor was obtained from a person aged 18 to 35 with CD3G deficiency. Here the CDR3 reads CASSEGSLAKNIQYF. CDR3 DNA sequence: TGTGCCAGCAGTGAGGGCAGTCTAGCCAAAAACATTCAGTACTTC.